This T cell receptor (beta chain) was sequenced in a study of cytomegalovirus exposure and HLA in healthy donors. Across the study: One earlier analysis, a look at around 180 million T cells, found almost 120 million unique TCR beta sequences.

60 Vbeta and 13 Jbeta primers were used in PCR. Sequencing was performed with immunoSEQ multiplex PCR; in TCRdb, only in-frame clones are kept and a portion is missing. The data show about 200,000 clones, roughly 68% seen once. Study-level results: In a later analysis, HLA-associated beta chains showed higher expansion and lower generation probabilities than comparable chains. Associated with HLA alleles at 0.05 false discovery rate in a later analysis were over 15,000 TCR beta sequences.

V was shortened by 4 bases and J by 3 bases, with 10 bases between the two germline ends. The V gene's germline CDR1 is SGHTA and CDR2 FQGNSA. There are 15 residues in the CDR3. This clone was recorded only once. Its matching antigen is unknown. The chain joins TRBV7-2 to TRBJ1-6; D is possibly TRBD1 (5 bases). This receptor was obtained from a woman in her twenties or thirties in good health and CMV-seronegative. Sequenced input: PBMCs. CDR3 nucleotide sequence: TGTGCCAGCAGCTCGGGGGAAAGCTATAATTCACCCCTCCACTTT. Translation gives CASSSGESYNSPLHF.